This T cell receptor (beta chain) was captured in a study of Graves' ophthalmopathy and Graves' hyperthyroidism. CDR3 regions of TCR beta were amplified from RNA transcripts. Second-round multiplex PCR came after first-round RT-PCR with HTBI primers. TCRdb independently ran MiXCR on the multiplex PCR reads; one entry per CDR3 protein. Found here are 450,000 to 600,000 distinct CDR3 sequences, approximately 35% of them singletons; the top ten hold about 4%. A few counts support this clonotype. The CDR3 is made up of 14 amino acids. Germline lookup yields CDR1 MNHEY and CDR2 SVGAGI. V dropped 4 bases and J dropped 2 bases, with 12 bases sitting between them. The diagnosis was founded upon clinical symptoms, serum thyroxine, TRAb, thyroid ultrasound and orbital computed tomography.

The sequenced sample consisted of peripheral blood or thyroid tissue (not recorded which). The TCR originated in an adult man with Graves' hyperthyroidism. This sequence joins TRBV6-5 and TRBJ2-7; the D call may be TRBD1 or TRBD2 (5 bases each). CDR3 DNA sequence: TGTGCCAGCAGTTTCTTGAGGGGCACCTACGAGCAGTACTTC. This sequence encodes CASSFLRGTYEQYF.